This T cell receptor beta chain originates from a study of spatial heterogeneity in lung cancer (dated by TCRdb to between 2018 and 2021). At the level of the whole study: The donors were about 65 patients from the lung TRACERx cohort who had early-stage, untreated non-small cell lung cancer. Follow-up PBMC samples were sequenced whenever available, with the median time to follow-up being around two years after resection. More beta-chain than alpha-chain transcripts were consistently detected, likely reflecting higher beta-chain transcript abundance. In the raw uncorrected reads, each unique combination of TCR and UMI appeared more than ten times on average. In non-small cell lung cancer, the study quantitatively compared TCR alpha and beta repertoires across several tumor regions, matched nontumor lung, and blood. Nonsynonymous mutation counts, determined by whole-exome sequencing of tumor tissue, were related to TCR repertoire features. At surgery, hundreds of tumor regions, around 67 matched nontumor lung samples and 45 to 60 PBMC samples were TCR-sequenced for both alpha and beta chains.

On the study overall, not on this receptor specifically: Additional single-cell paired TCR alpha and beta sequencing was considered necessary to confirm, at a functional level, the hypothesis that regional TCRs recognize regional mutations. Only roughly 15 patients were included in the comparisons of baseline and follow-up blood repertoires. Ubiquitous expanded tumor TCRs were detected in blood more often at tumor resection than at routine follow-up.

This specimen's time point label, interpreted: blood at routine non-recurrence follow-up after resection. For TCR sequencing, whole RNA was extracted from tumor and nontumor lung tissue, or from cryopreserved PBMC samples, and no cell sorting was done. A patient was chosen for TCR sequencing only when enough RNA was available from at least two tumor regions. The library was generated by 5' RACE. These reads were obtained on a NextSeq 500. In the TCR library protocol, a unique molecular identifier was attached to each TCR cDNA molecule so that PCR and sequencing errors could be corrected. Processing in the source paper ran as follows. TCR identification, UMI-based error correction and CDR3 extraction were performed with Decombinator tools. TCRs above a frequency of 2 per 1,000, corresponding to the top 1% of the tumor frequency distribution, were defined as expanded. Each repertoire was subsampled 100 times to 5,000 TCRs, after which Renyi diversity was computed with the R vegan package. CDR3 similarity networks were constructed using string-kernel similarity of amino acid triplets, with links drawn between CDR3s whose pairwise similarity was above 0.82. The public sequencing data were trimmed at Q25 with fastp and processed into clonotypes with MiXCR by TCRdb, which kept only in-frame beta chains. One record per CDR3 amino acid sequence lists the most common genes and DNA. The V and J calls were determined by TCRdb, not by the authors. This sample has roughly 26,000 distinct CDR3 sequences in its table, and roughly 6% of those were observed once. Around 21% of the sample is taken by the ten largest.

Ten or more counts support this clonotype. Its recognized antigen is unknown. Base qualities are not at hand, and no much larger clone is one base apart. V and J lose 1 base and 4 bases, and a span of 7 bases separates them. CDR3 length: 12 amino acids, cysteine to phenylalanine. The retained sequence is limited to the CDR3, 36 bases, with the frame set at the first base. CDR1 and CDR2 are read off the germline V gene (reference sequence) as GTSNPN and SVGIG. The chain uses TRBV30 and TRBJ1-1, with no confident D gene call. This clonotype was obtained from a male donor with early-stage non-small cell lung cancer. The sample here was PBMCs, taken at follow-up. The base sequence is TGTGCCTGGAGTGCGGTGAGCACTGAAGCTTTCTTT. It translates to CAWSAVSTEAFF.